The entry below describes one T cell receptor beta chain. Trimming took 0 bases from V and 8 from J, leaving 4 bases between them. The germline V gene has CDR1 MGHRA and CDR2 YSYEKL. The CDR3 is made up of 11 amino acids. The data belong to a study of blood T cell repertoires in COVID-19. Sequenced by immunoSEQ multiplex PCR; TCRdb stores in-frame clones only, minus some. The data show hundreds of thousands of clones, 70% to 90% seen once. This clonotype was obtained from a woman between 25 and 40 years old who had been exposed to COVID-19. V and J are TRBV4-1 and TRBJ1-1; no clear D gene. Sequenced material: PBMCs or T cells enriched from blood (not recorded which). This CDR3 is CASSQDREAFF. The CDR3 bases are TGCGCCAGCAGCCAAGATCGGGAAGCTTTCTTT.